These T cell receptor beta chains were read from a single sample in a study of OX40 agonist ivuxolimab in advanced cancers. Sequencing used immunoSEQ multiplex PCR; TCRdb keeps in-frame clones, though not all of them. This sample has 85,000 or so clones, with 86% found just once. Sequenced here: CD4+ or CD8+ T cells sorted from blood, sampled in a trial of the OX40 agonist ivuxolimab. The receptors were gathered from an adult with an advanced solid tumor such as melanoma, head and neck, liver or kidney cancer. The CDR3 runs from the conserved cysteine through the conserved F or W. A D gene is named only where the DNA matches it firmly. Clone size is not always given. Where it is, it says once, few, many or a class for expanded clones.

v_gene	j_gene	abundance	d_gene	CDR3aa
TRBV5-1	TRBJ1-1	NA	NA	CASSLVTGSRVGTEAFF
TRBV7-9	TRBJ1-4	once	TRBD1	CASSLGGTGGNEKLFF
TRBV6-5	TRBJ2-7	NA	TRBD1	CASRSKRDRVYEQYF
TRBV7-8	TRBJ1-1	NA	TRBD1	CASSAYFFGTGEAFF
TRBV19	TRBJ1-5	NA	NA	CASRAPESPQHF
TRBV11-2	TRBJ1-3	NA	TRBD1	CASTFDRDRVNTIYF
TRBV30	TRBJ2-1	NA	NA	CAWTLAGFGHNEQFF
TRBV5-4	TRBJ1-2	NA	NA	CASSLHEGYGYTF
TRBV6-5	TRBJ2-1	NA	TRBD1	CASSADQGAFDEQFF
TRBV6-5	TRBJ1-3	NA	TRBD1	CASNRQGRGRNTIYF
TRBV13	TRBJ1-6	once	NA	CASSLGPSERGSPLHF
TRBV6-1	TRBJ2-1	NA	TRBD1	CASSSTGVDNEQFF
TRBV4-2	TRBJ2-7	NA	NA	CASSQDRSTYEQYF
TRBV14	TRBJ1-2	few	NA	CASSQVGLGYGYTF
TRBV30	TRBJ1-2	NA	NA	CAWSAVSRGGGYTF
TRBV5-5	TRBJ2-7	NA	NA	CASSSDSDEQYF
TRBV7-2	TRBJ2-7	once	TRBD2	CASSSQGAGIYEQYF
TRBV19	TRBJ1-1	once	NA	CAITTGPRTEAFF
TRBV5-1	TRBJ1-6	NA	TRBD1	CASSSNRDRTRSPLHF
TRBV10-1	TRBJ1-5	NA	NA	CASSSRVDQPQHF
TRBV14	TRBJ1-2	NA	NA	CASSQVSVYGYTF
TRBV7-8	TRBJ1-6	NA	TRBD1	CASTSGTGGNSPLHF
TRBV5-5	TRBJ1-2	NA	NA	CASSQNYGYTF
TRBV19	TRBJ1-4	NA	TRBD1	CASSAGQGVLLLFF
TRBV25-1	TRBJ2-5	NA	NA	CASSVYLGQRQETQYF
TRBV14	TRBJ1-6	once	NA	CASSPEGSVGPPLHF
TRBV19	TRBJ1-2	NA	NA	CASSNRDGSYGYTF
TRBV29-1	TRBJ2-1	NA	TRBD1	CSVAQGAWNEQFF
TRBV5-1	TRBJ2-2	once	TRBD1	CASSSGGTGTGELFF
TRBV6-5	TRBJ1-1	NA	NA	CASRTAGTEAFF
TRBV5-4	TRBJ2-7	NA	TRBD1	CASSLTGGREQYF
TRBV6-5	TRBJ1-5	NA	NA	CASSYGGSNNQPQHF
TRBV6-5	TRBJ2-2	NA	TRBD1	CASSSLTGGNTGELFF
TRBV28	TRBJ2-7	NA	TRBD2	CASSPLSGGASYEQYF
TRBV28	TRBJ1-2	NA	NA	CASSSNYGYTF
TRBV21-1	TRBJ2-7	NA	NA	CASSKVGTGYRKQYF
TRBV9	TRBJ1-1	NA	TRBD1	CASSSGQGNTEAFF